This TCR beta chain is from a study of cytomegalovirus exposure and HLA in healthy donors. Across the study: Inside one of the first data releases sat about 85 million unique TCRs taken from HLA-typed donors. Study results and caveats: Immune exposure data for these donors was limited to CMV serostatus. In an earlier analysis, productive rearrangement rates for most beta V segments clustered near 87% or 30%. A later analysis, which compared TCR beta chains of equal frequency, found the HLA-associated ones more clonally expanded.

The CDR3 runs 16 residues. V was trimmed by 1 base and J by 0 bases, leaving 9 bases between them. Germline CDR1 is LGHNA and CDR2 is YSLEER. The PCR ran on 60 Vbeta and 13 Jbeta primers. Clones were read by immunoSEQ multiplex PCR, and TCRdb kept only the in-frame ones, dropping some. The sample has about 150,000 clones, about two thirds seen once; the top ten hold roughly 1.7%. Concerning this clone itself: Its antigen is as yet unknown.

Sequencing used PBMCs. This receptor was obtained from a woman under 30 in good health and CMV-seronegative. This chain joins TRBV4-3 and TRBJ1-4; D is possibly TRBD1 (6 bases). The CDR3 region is CASSQANRATNEKLFF. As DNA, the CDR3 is TGCGCCAGCAGCCAAGCTAACAGGGCAACTAATGAAAAACTGTTTTTT.